This T cell receptor (beta chain) was sequenced during a study of blood T cell repertoires in COVID-19. The germline V gene encodes CDR1 SGHDT and CDR2 YYEEEE. The V end was cut by 1 base, the J end by 7 bases, with 15 bases between. The CDR3 sequence is 15 residues long. Authors' analysis steps: Reference gene primer amplification in the assay estimated nucleated cell counts. Measured with immunoSEQ multiplex PCR; TCRdb has only the in-frame clones, and not every one. V, J and clone size are taken as reported in that table, and D and trimming were inferred from the DNA itself. The repertoire includes roughly 300,000 clones, about 90% of them detected once, and roughly 1.6% sits in the top ten.

V usage is TRBV5-6 and J usage is TRBJ1-5; weak D call: TRBD1 (6 bases). The sequenced sample was peripheral blood. The clonotype was recovered from a middle-aged woman who had recovered from COVID-19. CDR3 DNA sequence: TGTGCCAGCAGCTTGAGCGTCACAGGGTACCAGCCCCAGCATTTT. Translated, it gives CASSLSVTGYQPQHF.